Sequencing of this T cell receptor beta chain was carried out in a study of cytomegalovirus exposure and HLA in healthy donors. Overall study: The same platform as the approximately 700 first-cohort repertoires was used for the 95 to 150 validation repertoires, a later analysis reported.

Deletions cut 4 bases from V and 1 base from J, with 10 bases between. CDR3 length: 14 amino acids. Germline V gene data show CDR1 as MGHRA and CDR2 as YSYEKL. Clones were sequenced by immunoSEQ multiplex PCR, and TCRdb holds only the in-frame ones, with some missing. The table has about 360,000 clones, 86% seen once. To note about this clone: No antigen is known for it.

The study, taken as a whole, reports: Reportedly, cytomegalovirus status was diagnosed with high sensitivity and specificity. One later analysis, an examination of the 90 to 150 validation repertoires, found that first-cohort TCR clusters tended to co-occur in them.

Sequenced material: PBMCs. The V call is TRBV4-1, the J call TRBJ2-5; D may be TRBD2 (6 bases). The sequence derives from a woman in her late teens or twenties in good health and CMV-seronegative. The chain's CDR3 is CASSPGLFQETQYF. The CDR3 coding sequence is TGCGCCAGCAGCCCGGGACTCTTCCAAGAGACCCAGTACTTC.